The rows below give T cell receptor beta chains drawn from one sample of a study of T cells in Graves' hyperthyroidism and ophthalmopathy. From the multiplex PCR reads, TCRdb called clonotypes with MiXCR, one entry per CDR3 protein. The table has some 510,000 distinct CDR3 sequences, about 20% seen once. Sequenced input: blood. The receptors stem from a man aged 18 to 30 with Graves' hyperthyroidism. CDR3s include the opening cysteine and the closing phenylalanine or tryptophan. The order of the fields is D gene, V gene, clone size, J gene, CDR3 DNA, CDR3 protein. D genes are given only for firm matches. Clone size appears in some rows only: once, few, many, or a class for an expanded clone.

NA	TRBV11-2	few	TRBJ1-1	TGTGCCAGCAGCTTAGAGGGGAATTGGGGGGACACTGAAGCTTTCTTT	CASSLEGNWGDTEAFF
TRBD1	TRBV6-2/TRBV6-3	once	TRBJ1-2	TGTGCCAGCAGGGCACAGGGGGCGTCTGGCTACACCTTC	CASRAQGASGYTF
NA	TRBV12-3/TRBV12-4	many	TRBJ1-1	TGTGCCAGCAGTTTCGCGGGGACCGGTAACACTGAAGCTTTCTTT	CASSFAGTGNTEAFF
TRBD2	TRBV4-1	NA	TRBJ2-7	TGCGCCAGCAGCCAAGGGGGGGGCGAGCAGTACTTC	CASSQGGGEQYF
NA	TRBV12-3/TRBV12-4	many	TRBJ1-1	TGTGCCAGCACCTTCAGGGGTGGCACTGAAGCTTTCTTT	CASTFRGGTEAFF
NA	TRBV11-2	many	TRBJ1-1	TGTGCCAGCAGCTTGCTAGCTCGGGACACTGAAGCTTTCTTT	CASSLLARDTEAFF
NA	TRBV6-2/TRBV6-3	many	TRBJ2-7	TGTGCCAGCAGTCCTCGGGGCGAGTACGAGCAGTACTTC	CASSPRGEYEQYF
NA	TRBV28	few	TRBJ1-5	TGTGCCAGCAGTCGACAGATATCTACCTATAGCAATCAGCCCCAGCATTTT	CASSRQISTYSNQPQHF
NA	TRBV6-5	many	TRBJ2-5	TGTGCCAGCAGCATCCCTTCTAGTGGGAAAGAGACCCAGTACTTC	CASSIPSSGKETQYF
NA	TRBV7-9	few	TRBJ2-5	TGTGCCAGCAGCTTAGCTAAACAGTTTATTCAAGAGACCCAGTACTTC	CASSLAKQFIQETQYF
NA	TRBV10-3	many	TRBJ2-7	TGTGCCATCAGTGAACTCTCAGCGGCCTACGAGCAGTACTTC	CAISELSAAYEQYF
TRBD2	TRBV5-1	many	TRBJ2-7	TGCGCCAGCAGCCCTGGACTAGCGGGGGGCCTTACCTACGAGCAGTACTTC	CASSPGLAGGLTYEQYF
NA	TRBV2	many	TRBJ1-5	TGTGCCAGCAGTGCCCGGGTCTACGGGGGAAAGCCCACTAGCAATCAGCCCCAGCATTTT	CASSARVYGGKPTSNQPQHF
NA	TRBV6-5	many	TRBJ1-2	TGTGCCAGCAGTTACAGGGGACACAACTATGGCTACACCTTC	CASSYRGHNYGYTF
NA	TRBV20-1	many	TRBJ1-1	TGCAGTGCGGTCAGGGCGAACACTGAAGCTTTCTTT	CSAVRANTEAFF
NA	TRBV30	many	TRBJ1-1	TGTGCCTGGAGGGATGGAGTTAGCACTGAAGCTTTCTTT	CAWRDGVSTEAFF
TRBD2	TRBV15	many	TRBJ2-6	TGTGCCACCAGCAGTGCGGGGGGATCGGTCTCTGGGGCCAACGTCCTGACTTTC	CATSSAGGSVSGANVLTF
TRBD1	TRBV2	many	TRBJ2-5	TGTGCCAGCAGTGAAAAGGGGGCGCGAAAAGAGACCCAGTACTTC	CASSEKGARKETQYF
NA	TRBV28	NA	TRBJ2-7	TGTGCCAGCTCACAAGTGGGGTACTCCTACGAGCAGTACTTC	CASSQVGYSYEQYF
NA	TRBV19	many	TRBJ1-2	TGTGCCAGTAGTATGCGGCAGACCCTTAACTATGGCTACACCTTC	CASSMRQTLNYGYTF
NA	TRBV2	many	TRBJ2-7	TGTGCCAGCAGTTTTAGCGGAGAAGTCTACGAGCAGTACTTC	CASSFSGEVYEQYF
TRBD1	TRBV11-2	many	TRBJ2-2	TGTGCCAGCAGGCAATCCGGGACAGGGTTGAGCGGGGAGCTGTTTTTT	CASRQSGTGLSGELFF
NA	TRBV5-5	many	TRBJ2-2	TGTGCCAGCAGCTTTTCCTGGGACACCGGGGAGCTGTTTTTT	CASSFSWDTGELFF
NA	TRBV11-2	few	TRBJ2-4	TGTGCCAGCAGCTCCTTAGCGCTCCGACGCTTAAACATTCAGTACTTC	CASSSLALRRLNIQYF
TRBD1	TRBV12-3/TRBV12-4	many	TRBJ2-7	TGTGCCAGCAGTTGGGCCAGGGGGCTCAACGAGCAGTACTTC	CASSWARGLNEQYF
NA	TRBV6-5	many	TRBJ1-1	TGTGCCAGCAGTAAATCGACAGACACTGAAGCTTTCTTT	CASSKSTDTEAFF
NA	TRBV6-2/TRBV6-3	NA	TRBJ2-5	TGTGCCAGCAGCTTGCCGAATAGCGCAGAGACCCAGTACTTC	CASSLPNSAETQYF
NA	TRBV15	many	TRBJ1-4	TGTGCCACCAGCAGAGATAGGGGGGGCAATGAAAAACTGTTTTTT	CATSRDRGGNEKLFF
NA	TRBV24-1	NA	TRBJ2-2	TGTGCCACCAGTGGACCCGGGATACCGAACACCGGGGAGCTGTTTTTT	CATSGPGIPNTGELFF
NA	TRBV25-1	many	TRBJ2-2	TGTGCCAGCAGTGAATGGCCAGGGTCCCTGGGCGGGGAGCTGTTTTTT	CASSEWPGSLGGELFF
NA	TRBV10-1	many	TRBJ1-5	TGCGCCAGCAGTGACTCTCGGCATCCTCCGCATTTT	CASSDSRHPPHF
NA	TRBV5-1	many	TRBJ1-5	TGCGCCAGCAGCTTGGAGCAGGGAGGTCAGCCCCAGCATTTT	CASSLEQGGQPQHF
TRBD1	TRBV28	NA	TRBJ2-4	TGTGCCAGCACCCCATCACAGGGACAGGGGAACATTCAGTACTTC	CASTPSQGQGNIQYF
TRBD1	TRBV11-1	NA	TRBJ2-2	TGTGCCAGCAGCCCTTTCTTGGGGACAGGACACACCGGGGAGCTGTTTTTT	CASSPFLGTGHTGELFF